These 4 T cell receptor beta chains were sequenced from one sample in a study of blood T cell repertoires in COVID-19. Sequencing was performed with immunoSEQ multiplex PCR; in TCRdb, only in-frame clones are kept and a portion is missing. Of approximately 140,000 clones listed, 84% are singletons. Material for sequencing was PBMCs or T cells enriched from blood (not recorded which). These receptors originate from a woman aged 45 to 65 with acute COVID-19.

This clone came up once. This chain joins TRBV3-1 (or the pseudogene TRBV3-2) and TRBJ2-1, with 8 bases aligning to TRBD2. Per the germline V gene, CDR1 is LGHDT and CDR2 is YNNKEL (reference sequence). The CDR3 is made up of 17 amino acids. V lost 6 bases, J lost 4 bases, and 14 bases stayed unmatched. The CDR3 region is CASRSKLADSTYNEQFF. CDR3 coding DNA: TGTGCCAGCAGGTCCAAACTAGCGGACTCAACATACAATGAGCAGTTCTTC.

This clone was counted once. This CDR3 reads CASSPTNTGELFF. CDR3 in DNA: TGTGCCAGCAGCCCTACGAACACCGGGGAGCTGTTTTTT. V gene TRBV11-2 combines with J gene TRBJ2-2; no firm D call. Germline V gene data show CDR1 as SGHAT and CDR2 as FQNNGV. This CDR3 is 13 amino acids long. V dropped 5 bases and J dropped 0 bases, with 4 bases sitting between them.

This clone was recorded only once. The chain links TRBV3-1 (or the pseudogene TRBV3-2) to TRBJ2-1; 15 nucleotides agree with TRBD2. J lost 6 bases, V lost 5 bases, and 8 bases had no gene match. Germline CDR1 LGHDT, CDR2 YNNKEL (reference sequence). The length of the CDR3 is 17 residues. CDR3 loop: CASSTRTSGRVGNEQFF. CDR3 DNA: TGTGCCAGCAGCACCCGGACTAGCGGGAGGGTGGGCAATGAGCAGTTCTTC.

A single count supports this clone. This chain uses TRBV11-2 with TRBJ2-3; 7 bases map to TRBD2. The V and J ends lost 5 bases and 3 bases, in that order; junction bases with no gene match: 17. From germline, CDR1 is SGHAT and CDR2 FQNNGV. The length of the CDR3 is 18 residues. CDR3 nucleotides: TGTGCCAGCAGCGACCCCCGTTTGGCGGGAGTGGAGACAGATACGCAGTATTTT. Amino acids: CASSDPRLAGVETDTQYF. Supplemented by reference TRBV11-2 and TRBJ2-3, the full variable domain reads EAGVAQSPRYKIIEKRQSVAFWCNPISGHATLYWYQQILGQGPKLLIQFQNNGVVDDSQLPKDRFSAERLKGVDSTLKIQPAKLEDSAVYLCASSDPRLAGVETDTQYFGPGTRLTVL.